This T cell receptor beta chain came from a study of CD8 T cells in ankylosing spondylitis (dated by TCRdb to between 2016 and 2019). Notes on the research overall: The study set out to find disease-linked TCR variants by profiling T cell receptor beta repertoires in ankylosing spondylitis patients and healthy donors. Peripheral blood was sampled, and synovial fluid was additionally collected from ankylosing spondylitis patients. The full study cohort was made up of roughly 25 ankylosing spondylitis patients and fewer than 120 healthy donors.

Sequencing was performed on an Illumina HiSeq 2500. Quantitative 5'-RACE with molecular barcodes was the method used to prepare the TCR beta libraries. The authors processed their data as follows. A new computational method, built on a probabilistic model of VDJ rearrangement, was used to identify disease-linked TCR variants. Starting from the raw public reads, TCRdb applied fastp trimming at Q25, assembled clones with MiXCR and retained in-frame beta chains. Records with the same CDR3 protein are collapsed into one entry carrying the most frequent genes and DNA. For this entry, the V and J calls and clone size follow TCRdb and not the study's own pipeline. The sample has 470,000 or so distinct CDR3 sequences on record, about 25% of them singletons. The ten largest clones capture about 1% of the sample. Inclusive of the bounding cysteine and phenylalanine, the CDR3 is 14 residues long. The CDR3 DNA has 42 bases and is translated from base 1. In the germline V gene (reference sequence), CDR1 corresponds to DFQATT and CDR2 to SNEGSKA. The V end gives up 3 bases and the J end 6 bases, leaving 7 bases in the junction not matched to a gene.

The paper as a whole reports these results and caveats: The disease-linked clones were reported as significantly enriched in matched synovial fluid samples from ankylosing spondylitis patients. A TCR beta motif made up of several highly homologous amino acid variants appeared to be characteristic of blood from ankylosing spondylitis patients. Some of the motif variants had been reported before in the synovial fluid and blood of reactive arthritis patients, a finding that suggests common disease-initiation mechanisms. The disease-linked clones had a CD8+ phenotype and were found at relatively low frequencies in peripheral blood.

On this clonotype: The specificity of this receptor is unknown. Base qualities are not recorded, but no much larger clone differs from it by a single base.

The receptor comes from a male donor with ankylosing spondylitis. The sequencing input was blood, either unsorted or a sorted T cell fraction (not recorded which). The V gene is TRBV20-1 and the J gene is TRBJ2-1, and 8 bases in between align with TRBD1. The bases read TGCAGTGCTAGTTCCACGGACAGGGCCAATGAGCAGTTCTTC. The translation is CSASSTDRANEQFF.